The clone carrying this TCR beta chain has a handful of counts. As yet, its antigen is unknown. This record comes from a study of spatial heterogeneity in lung cancer. The overall study: There were, on average, more than nine raw-read appearances for each unique TCR and UMI combination. Notes on the study in general: More often at tumor resection than at routine follow-up, ubiquitous expanded tumor TCRs were detected in the blood.

TCRdb used MiXCR to reprocess the 5' RACE reads, holding one entry per CDR3 protein. Of about 92,000 distinct CDR3 sequences listed, roughly 12% are singletons. The V and J ends lost 3 bases and 4 bases respectively, with 12 bases between them. The length of the CDR3 is 14 residues. The time point is: sample taken at primary tumor resection. Whole RNA was taken from tumor, nontumor lung or frozen PBMC; it was then sequenced unsorted. There were approximately 69 donors, all of them untreated patients with early-stage non-small cell lung cancer. The chain is built from TRBV12-3 or TRBV12-4 and TRBJ1-1, with unresolved D. The specimen was PBMCs, collected at surgery. The source of this sequence is a male donor with early-stage non-small cell lung cancer. The CDR3: CASSFLKGSTEAFF. CDR3 sequence (DNA): TGTGCCAGCAGTTTTTTAAAGGGTTCCACTGAAGCTTTCTTT.